The rows below give T cell receptor beta chains drawn from one sample of a study of Graves' ophthalmopathy and Graves' hyperthyroidism. Each CDR3 protein is one row after TCRdb ran MiXCR on the multiplex PCR reads. The repertoire holds about half a million distinct CDR3 sequences, with roughly an eighth as singletons. Input material: blood. The source is a woman aged 25 to 39 with Graves' ophthalmopathy. Each CDR3 is given with its conserved first and last residue. A D gene is named only where the DNA matches it firmly. A row's size may be missing; if present it is once, few, many or a size class.

size: NA
D: NA
J: TRBJ2-7
V: TRBV12-3/TRBV12-4
CDR3: CASSSLLGKYEQYF
DNA: TGTGCCAGCAGTTCCCTACTTGGAAAGTACGAGCAGTACTTC

size: many
D: NA
J: TRBJ2-7
V: TRBV4-1
CDR3: CASSQDWSSTLYEQYF
DNA: TGCGCCAGCAGCCAAGATTGGAGTTCTACCCTCTACGAGCAGTACTTC

size: many
D: NA
J: TRBJ2-7
V: TRBV13
CDR3: CASSAGSVPNEQYF
DNA: TGTGCCAGCAGCGCTGGATCGGTTCCTAACGAGCAGTACTTC

size: many
D: NA
J: TRBJ1-1
V: TRBV6-1
CDR3: CASATYTEAFF
DNA: TGTGCCAGCGCTACGTACACTGAAGCTTTCTTT

size: few
D: NA
J: TRBJ1-2
V: TRBV30
CDR3: CAWSEDGFDGYTF
DNA: TGTGCCTGGAGTGAGGACGGATTCGATGGCTACACCTTC

size: NA
D: TRBD1
J: TRBJ2-5
V: TRBV28
CDR3: CASSSGQGDQETQYF
DNA: TGTGCCAGCAGTTCCGGACAGGGGGACCAAGAGACCCAGTACTTC

size: few
D: TRBD1
J: TRBJ2-2
V: TRBV30
CDR3: CAWSVYPPGTVNTGELFF
DNA: TGTGCCTGGAGTGTTTATCCGCCCGGGACAGTGAACACCGGGGAGCTGTTTTTT

size: many
D: TRBD1
J: TRBJ1-5
V: TRBV30
CDR3: CAWNRGLDQPQHF
DNA: TGTGCCTGGAACAGGGGACTTGATCAGCCCCAGCATTTT

size: many
D: NA
J: TRBJ2-5
V: TRBV7-9
CDR3: CASSLVASPSETQYF
DNA: TGTGCCAGCAGCTTAGTGGCTAGCCCATCTGAGACCCAGTACTTC

size: many
D: TRBD2
J: TRBJ2-7
V: TRBV6-1
CDR3: CASSEATTSGGFYEQYF
DNA: TGTGCCAGCAGTGAAGCGACCACTAGCGGGGGCTTCTACGAGCAGTACTTC

size: many
D: NA
J: TRBJ1-2
V: TRBV6-5
CDR3: CASSYREGYGYTF
DNA: TGTGCCAGCAGTTATCGGGAAGGCTATGGCTACACCTTC

size: few
D: NA
J: TRBJ2-2
V: TRBV4-1
CDR3: CASSQVWKLGRTGELFF
DNA: TGCGCCAGCAGCCAAGTGTGGAAACTTGGGCGAACCGGGGAGCTGTTTTTT

size: many
D: NA
J: TRBJ1-6
V: TRBV2
CDR3: CASSGGVGLTSDSPLHF
DNA: TGTGCCAGCAGTGGGGGGGTCGGCTTAACTTCGGATTCACCCCTCCACTTT

size: many
D: TRBD1
J: TRBJ1-1
V: TRBV27
CDR3: CASTLQGGSPEAFF
DNA: TGTGCCAGCACCCTACAGGGGGGGAGTCCTGAAGCTTTCTTT

size: many
D: NA
J: TRBJ2-7
V: TRBV28
CDR3: CAIRPKGGYEQYF
DNA: TGTGCCATCCGACCCAAAGGCGGATACGAGCAGTACTTC

size: many
D: NA
J: TRBJ1-1
V: TRBV6-2/TRBV6-3
CDR3: CASLAIDWNTEAFF
DNA: TGTGCCAGCCTGGCGATTGATTGGAACACTGAAGCTTTCTTT

size: NA
D: NA
J: TRBJ1-2
V: TRBV6-4
CDR3: CASTAPPRGTNYGYTF
DNA: TGTGCCAGCACCGCCCCGCCCAGGGGTACAAACTATGGCTACACCTTC

size: many
D: NA
J: TRBJ1-3
V: TRBV16
CDR3: CAGSQGGAGNTIYF
DNA: TGTGCCGGCAGCCAAGGAGGAGCTGGAAACACCATATATTTT

size: many
D: NA
J: TRBJ2-7
V: TRBV14
CDR3: CASSQNVLGEQYF
DNA: TGTGCCAGCAGCCAAAATGTACTAGGCGAGCAGTACTTC

size: many
D: NA
J: TRBJ1-2
V: TRBV20-1
CDR3: CSAGTTKLYGYTF
DNA: TGCAGTGCCGGGACGACGAAACTCTATGGCTACACCTTC

size: many
D: TRBD1
J: TRBJ2-5
V: TRBV14
CDR3: CASSHLRGREQETQYF
DNA: TGTGCCAGCAGCCATTTGAGGGGGCGAGAACAAGAGACCCAGTACTTC

size: many
D: NA
J: TRBJ2-5
V: TRBV29-1
CDR3: CSVEGSTGETQYF
DNA: TGCAGCGTTGAAGGCTCCACCGGGGAGACCCAGTACTTC

size: many
D: NA
J: TRBJ2-6
V: TRBV11-2
CDR3: CAKKMWGVGPPGANVLTF
DNA: TGTGCCAAAAAGATGTGGGGTGTGGGCCCTCCTGGGGCCAACGTCCTGACTTTC

size: many
D: TRBD2
J: TRBJ2-7
V: TRBV28
CDR3: CASSLGTSGYEQYF
DNA: TGTGCCAGCAGTTTAGGGACTAGCGGGTACGAGCAGTACTTC

size: NA
D: NA
J: TRBJ1-1
V: TRBV6-5
CDR3: CASSCSYRKVLNTEAFF
DNA: TGTGCCAGCAGTTGCTCGTATCGGAAAGTCTTGAACACTGAAGCTTTCTTT

size: many
D: NA
J: TRBJ1-6
V: TRBV7-3
CDR3: CASSTSPNSNSPLHF
DNA: TGTGCCAGCAGCACGTCCCCGAACTCGAATTCACCCCTCCACTTT

size: NA
D: TRBD2
J: TRBJ2-7
V: TRBV12-3/TRBV12-4
CDR3: CASSFVASGSSEQYF
DNA: TGTGCCAGCAGTTTTGTCGCTAGCGGGAGTTCCGAGCAGTACTTC

size: many
D: NA
J: TRBJ1-2
V: TRBV19
CDR3: CASYRDAGAGYTF
DNA: TGTGCCAGCTACCGGGACGCGGGTGCAGGCTACACCTTC

size: many
D: NA
J: TRBJ1-6
V: TRBV2
CDR3: CASNPEGGDSPLHF
DNA: TGTGCCAGCAACCCCGAGGGGGGCGATTCACCCCTCCACTTT

size: many
D: TRBD1
J: TRBJ1-1
V: TRBV15
CDR3: CATSRDSGRQGDTEAFF
DNA: TGTGCCACCAGCAGAGATAGCGGCCGGCAGGGGGACACTGAAGCTTTCTTT

size: many
D: TRBD1
J: TRBJ1-5
V: TRBV6-2/TRBV6-3
CDR3: CASSYSRTGGNQPQHF
DNA: TGTGCCAGCAGTTACTCGAGGACAGGGGGCAATCAGCCCCAGCATTTT

size: many
D: NA
J: TRBJ2-5
V: TRBV7-9
CDR3: CASSFGGPQETQYF
DNA: TGTGCCAGCAGCTTCGGGGGGCCGCAAGAGACCCAGTACTTC

size: NA
D: TRBD1
J: TRBJ1-5
V: TRBV12-3/TRBV12-4
CDR3: CASSTTGTVSNQPQHF
DNA: TGTGCCAGCAGTACAACCGGGACAGTAAGCAATCAGCCCCAGCATTTT

size: few
D: NA
J: TRBJ2-7
V: TRBV11-2
CDR3: CASSGRWDEQYF
DNA: TGTGCCAGCAGCGGTAGGTGGGACGAGCAGTACTTC

size: many
D: TRBD2
J: TRBJ2-5
V: TRBV30
CDR3: CACRKLAERETQYF
DNA: TGTGCCTGCCGCAAACTAGCGGAGAGAGAGACCCAGTACTTC

size: many
D: NA
J: TRBJ1-5
V: TRBV6-5
CDR3: CASSYRGVGNQPQHF
DNA: TGTGCCAGCAGTTACCGGGGCGTGGGCAATCAGCCCCAGCATTTT

size: NA
D: NA
J: TRBJ1-5
V: TRBV6-1
CDR3: CASSPSRGSNQPQHF
DNA: TGTGCCAGCAGCCCAAGCAGGGGCAGCAATCAGCCCCAGCATTTT

size: many
D: NA
J: TRBJ2-7
V: TRBV24-1
CDR3: CATSEGGSSYEQYF
DNA: TGTGCCACCAGTGAGGGCGGGTCCTCCTACGAGCAGTACTTC

size: many
D: NA
J: TRBJ1-5
V: TRBV5-1
CDR3: CASRQNVNQPQHF
DNA: TGCGCCAGCAGACAGAATGTCAATCAGCCCCAGCATTTT

size: many
D: NA
J: TRBJ1-1
V: TRBV11-3
CDR3: CASSGFNTEAFF
DNA: TGTGCCAGCAGCGGGTTCAACACTGAAGCTTTCTTT

size: many
D: TRBD2
J: TRBJ2-5
V: TRBV6-1
CDR3: CASRLGLAGEETQYF
DNA: TGTGCCAGCAGATTGGGACTAGCGGGGGAAGAGACCCAGTACTTC

size: few
D: TRBD1
J: TRBJ2-7
V: TRBV28
CDR3: CASSPWTGGPYEQYF
DNA: TGTGCCAGCAGTCCGTGGACAGGGGGCCCCTACGAGCAGTACTTC

size: many
D: NA
J: TRBJ1-2
V: TRBV5-6
CDR3: CASSFPGRAIKSNYGYTF
DNA: TGTGCCAGCAGCTTTCCTGGTCGAGCTATCAAGAGTAACTATGGCTACACCTTC

size: many
D: NA
J: TRBJ1-2
V: TRBV19
CDR3: CASSPRSGGYTF
DNA: TGTGCCAGTAGTCCTCGGAGTGGAGGCTACACCTTC

size: many
D: NA
J: TRBJ2-5
V: TRBV6-1
CDR3: CASIGGETQYF
DNA: TGTGCCAGCATAGGCGGGGAGACCCAGTACTTC

size: many
D: TRBD1
J: TRBJ1-1
V: TRBV5-1
CDR3: CASSLGQGGTEAFF
DNA: TGTGCCAGCAGTCTTGGACAGGGGGGAACTGAAGCTTTCTTT

size: many
D: TRBD1
J: TRBJ1-1
V: TRBV30
CDR3: CAWRETGAASEAFF
DNA: TGTGCCTGGAGGGAAACAGGGGCCGCGTCTGAAGCTTTCTTT